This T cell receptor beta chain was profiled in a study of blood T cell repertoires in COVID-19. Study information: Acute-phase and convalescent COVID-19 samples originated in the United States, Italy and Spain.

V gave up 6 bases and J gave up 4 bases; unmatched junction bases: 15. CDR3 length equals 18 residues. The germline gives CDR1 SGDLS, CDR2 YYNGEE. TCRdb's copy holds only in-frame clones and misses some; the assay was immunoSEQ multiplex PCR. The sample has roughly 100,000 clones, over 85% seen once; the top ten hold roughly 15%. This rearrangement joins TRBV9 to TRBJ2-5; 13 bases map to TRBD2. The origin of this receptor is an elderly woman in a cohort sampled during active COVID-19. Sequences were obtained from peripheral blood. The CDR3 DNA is TGTGCCAGCAACCCCTCGCACGGACTAGCGGGAGTCGTAGAGACCCAGTACTTC. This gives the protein CASNPSHGLAGVVETQYF.